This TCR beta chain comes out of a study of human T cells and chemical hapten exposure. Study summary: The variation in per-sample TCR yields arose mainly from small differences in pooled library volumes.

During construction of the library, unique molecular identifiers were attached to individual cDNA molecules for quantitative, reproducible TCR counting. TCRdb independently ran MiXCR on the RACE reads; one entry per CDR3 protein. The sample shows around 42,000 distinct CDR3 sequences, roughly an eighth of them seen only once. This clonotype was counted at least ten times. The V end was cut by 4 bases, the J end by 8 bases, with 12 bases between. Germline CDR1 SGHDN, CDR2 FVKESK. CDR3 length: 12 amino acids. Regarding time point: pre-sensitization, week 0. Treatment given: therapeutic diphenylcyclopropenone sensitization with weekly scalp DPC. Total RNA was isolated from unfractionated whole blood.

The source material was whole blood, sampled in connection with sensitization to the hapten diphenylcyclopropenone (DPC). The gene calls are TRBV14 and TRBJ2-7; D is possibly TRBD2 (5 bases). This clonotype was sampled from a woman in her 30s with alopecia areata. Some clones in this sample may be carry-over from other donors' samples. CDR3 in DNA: TGTGCCAGCAGCCCACTAGGGAGCCAGCAGTACTTC. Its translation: CASSPLGSQQYF.